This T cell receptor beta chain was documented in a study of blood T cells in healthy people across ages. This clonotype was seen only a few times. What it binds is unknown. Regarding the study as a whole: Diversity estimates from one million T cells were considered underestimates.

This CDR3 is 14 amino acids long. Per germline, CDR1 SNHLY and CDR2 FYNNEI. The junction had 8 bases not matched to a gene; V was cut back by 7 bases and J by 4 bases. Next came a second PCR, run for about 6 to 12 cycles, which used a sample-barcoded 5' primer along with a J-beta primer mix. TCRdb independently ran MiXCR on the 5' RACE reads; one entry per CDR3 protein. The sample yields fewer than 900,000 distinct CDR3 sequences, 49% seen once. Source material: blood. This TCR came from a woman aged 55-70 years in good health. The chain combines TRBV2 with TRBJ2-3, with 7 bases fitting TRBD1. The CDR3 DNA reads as TGTGCCAGCAACGACAGGGCTCCCCCAGATACGCAGTATTTT. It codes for CASNDRAPPDTQYF.